The following is a T cell receptor (beta chain) sequence with its context. This clonotype was found once. The antigen it recognizes is unknown. No base-level quality is on record; no much larger clone is a single base apart. A lone read gives weak evidence. RNA was extracted with the RNeasy kit and roughly 0.5 to 1 ug was reverse transcribed using random hexamers. The immunoSEQ multiplex PCR assay, covering 54 Vbeta and 13 Jbeta segments, was used to amplify TCR beta CDR3 regions. Bias from PCR amplification was corrected by using a synthetic template baseline for primer optimization and for computational correction. The paper's data handling went like this. Only productive sequences were kept, with reads annotated to V, D and J genes according to IMGT and analyzed in immunoSEQ Analyzer. Clonality was computed as one minus Shannon entropy normalized by log2 of the number of productive unique sequences. Public and private clones were assessed among the 100 most prevalent clones of each patient and control. A clone was defined as Susac-specific if it was absent from the healthy and MS cohorts, from roughly 980 published viral clones and from other ImmuneACCESS disease sequences. TCRdb's own reprocessing of the public reads used fastp at Q25 and MiXCR and kept productive beta chains. For every CDR3 protein sequence, its rows merge into one entry that carries the most common genes and DNA. In this record, the V and J calls reflect TCRdb's handling and not the investigators' own analysis. For this sample the table gives tens of thousands of distinct CDR3 sequences, of which approximately 93% were detected only once. Together, the top ten hold almost 0.55% of the sample.

The source of the sample is a study of CD8 T cells in Susac syndrome (dated 2019 in TCRdb). For the wider study: Repertoire sequencing was used to test whether CD8+ T cell activation and differentiation in Susac syndrome was antigen driven. Clonality of the CD8+ T cell repertoire was compared between 11 to 12 healthy donors, roughly 14 Susac syndrome patients and about 15 multiple sclerosis patients. Overall study results and their limits: The number of individuals in the TCR sequencing and HLA analysis was recognized as being relatively small.

In the germline V gene, CDR1 corresponds to MDHEN and CDR2 to SYDVKM. Compared with germline, V lacks 0 bases and J lacks 1 base; bases without a gene match: 4. The CDR3 goes from the cysteine to the phenylalanine over 18 residues. Of the read, only the CDR3 DNA is kept; its 54 bases are in frame from base 1. High-throughput TCR beta sequencing profiled peripheral blood CD8+ and CD4+ T cells from healthy donors, Susac syndrome patients and multiple sclerosis patients. Healthy donors were age- and sex-matched controls. Bulk CD8+ and CD4+ T cells were purified by magnetic negative isolation, whereas CD8+ TEMRA cells were enriched by FACS. Blood was drawn into EDTA tubes, processed within 24 hours, and PBMCs were isolated by density gradient centrifugation. PBMCs destined for TCR sequencing were cryopreserved in liquid nitrogen and later thawed in a 37 °C water bath. The sorted or isolated CD4+, CD8+ and CD8+ TEMRA cells had a purity of 90% or higher.

The sequence derives from a human donor in good health. Sequencing used CD8+ T cells from PBMCs. The sequence links TRBV28 to TRBJ1-5; a stretch of 12 junction bases matches TRBD1. The CDR3 here reads CASSLWGTGGGSNQPQHF. The nucleotide sequence reads as follows: TGTGCCAGCAGTTTATGGGGGACAGGGGGCGGAAGCAATCAGCCCCAGCATTTT.